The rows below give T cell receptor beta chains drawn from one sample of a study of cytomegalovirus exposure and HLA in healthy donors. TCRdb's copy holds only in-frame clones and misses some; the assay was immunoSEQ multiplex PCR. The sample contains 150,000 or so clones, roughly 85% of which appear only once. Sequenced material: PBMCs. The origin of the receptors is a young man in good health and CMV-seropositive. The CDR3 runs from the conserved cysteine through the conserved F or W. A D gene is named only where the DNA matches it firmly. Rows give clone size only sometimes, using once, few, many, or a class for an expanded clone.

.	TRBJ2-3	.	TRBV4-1	TGCGCCAGCACCAAGCTCCCCTTCACAGATACGCAGTATTTT	CASTKLPFTDTQYF
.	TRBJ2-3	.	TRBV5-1	TGCGCCAGCAGCCTCCGGGCAGATACGCAGTATTTT	CASSLRADTQYF
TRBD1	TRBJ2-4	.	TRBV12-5	TGTGCTAGTGGAAAGGACAGGGTTGACATTCAGTACTTC	CASGKDRVDIQYF
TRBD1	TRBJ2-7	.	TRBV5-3	TGTGCCAGAAGCCCGGGACAGAGGTCCTACGAGCAGTACTTC	CARSPGQRSYEQYF
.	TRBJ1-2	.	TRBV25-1	TGTGCCAGCACTTCCCTGGAGAGGGCTGAAGGCTACACCTTC	CASTSLERAEGYTF
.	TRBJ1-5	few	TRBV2	TGTGCCCGCTACTACGACAGACTCAATCAGCCCCAGCATTTT	CARYYDRLNQPQHF
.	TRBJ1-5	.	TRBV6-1	TGTGCCGACGGGGATCAGCCCCAGCATTTT	CADGDQPQHF
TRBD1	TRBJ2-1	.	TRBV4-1	TGCGCCAGCAGCCACCCCGGGACAGGTCAAATGAATGAGCAGTTCTTC	CASSHPGTGQMNEQFF
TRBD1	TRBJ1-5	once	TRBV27	TGTGCCAGCCGGGGGACAGGGTATGGGCAGCCCCAGCATTTT	CASRGTGYGQPQHF
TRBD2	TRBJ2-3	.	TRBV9	TGTGCCAGCAGCTTGAAAGGAAGCGGGACTTCACATACGCAGTATTTT	CASSLKGSGTSHTQYF
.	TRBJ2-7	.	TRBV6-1	TGTGCCAGCAGTGATTCCCAGGGTAGTCTGTGGTACGAGCAGTACTTC	CASSDSQGSLWYEQYF
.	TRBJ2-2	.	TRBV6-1	TGTGCCAGTAGAACCCCTCGACTAGTTCCCGGGGAGCTGTTTTTT	CASRTPRLVPGELFF
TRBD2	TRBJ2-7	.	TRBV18	TGTGCCAGCTCACCCTCGGCGGGGGACTCTGAGCAGTACTTC	CASSPSAGDSEQYF
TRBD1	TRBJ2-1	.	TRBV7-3	TGTGCCAGCAGCAGACGACAGGGGGGAATCAATGAGCAGTTCTTC	CASSRRQGGINEQFF
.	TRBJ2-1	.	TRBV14	TGTGCCAGCAGCCAAGATCACAGCGGCCCGGTAAGCGAGCAGTTCTTC	CASSQDHSGPVSEQFF
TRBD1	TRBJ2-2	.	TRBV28	TGTGCCAGCAGCCGACAGGGGTCACAGAACACCGGGGAGCTGTTTTTT	CASSRQGSQNTGELFF
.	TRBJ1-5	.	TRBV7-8	TGTGCCAGCAGCGATCAGACAGGCTTTAATCAGCCCCAGCATTTT	CASSDQTGFNQPQHF
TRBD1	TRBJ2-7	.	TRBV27	TGTGCCAGCAGGGGACAGGGGGACTACGAGCAGTACTTC	CASRGQGDYEQYF